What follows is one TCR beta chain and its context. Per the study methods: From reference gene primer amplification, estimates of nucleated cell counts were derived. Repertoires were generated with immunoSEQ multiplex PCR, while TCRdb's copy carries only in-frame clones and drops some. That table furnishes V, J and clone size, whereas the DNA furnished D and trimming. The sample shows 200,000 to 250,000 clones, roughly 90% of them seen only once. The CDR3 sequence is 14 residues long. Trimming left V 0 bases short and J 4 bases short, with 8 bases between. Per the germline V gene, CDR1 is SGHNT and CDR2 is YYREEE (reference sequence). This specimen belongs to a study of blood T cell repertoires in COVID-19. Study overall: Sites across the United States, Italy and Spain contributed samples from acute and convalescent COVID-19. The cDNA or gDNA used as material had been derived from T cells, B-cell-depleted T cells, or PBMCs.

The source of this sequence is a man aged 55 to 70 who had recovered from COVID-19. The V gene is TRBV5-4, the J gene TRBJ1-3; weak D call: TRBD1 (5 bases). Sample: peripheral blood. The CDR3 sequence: CASSLGGYGNTIYF. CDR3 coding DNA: TGTGCCAGCAGCTTGGGGGGCTACGGAAACACCATATATTTT.